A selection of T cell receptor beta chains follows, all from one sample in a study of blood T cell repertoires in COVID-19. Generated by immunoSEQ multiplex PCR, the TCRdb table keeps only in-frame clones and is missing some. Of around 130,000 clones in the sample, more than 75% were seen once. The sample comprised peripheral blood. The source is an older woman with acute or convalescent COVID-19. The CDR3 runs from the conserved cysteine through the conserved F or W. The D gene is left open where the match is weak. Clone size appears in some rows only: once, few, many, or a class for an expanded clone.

TGTGCCAGCAACGAACCTTACAGGGGCTTAAATGGCTACACCTTC,CASNEPYRGLNGYTF,TRBD1,TRBV6-5,TRBJ1-2,-
TGTGCCAGCAGCTTTACCGGGACAGGGAACACTGAAGCTTTCTTT,CASSFTGTGNTEAFF,TRBD1,TRBV5-4,TRBJ1-1,few
TGTGCCAGCAGCTTCCAGTGGACTGAAGCTTTCTTT,CASSFQWTEAFF,-,TRBV5-8,TRBJ1-1,-
TGTGCCATCAGTGAGGCGCCAACTAGCGGGAGCTCCGGTGACGGTGAGCAGTTCTTC,CAISEAPTSGSSGDGEQFF,TRBD2,TRBV10-3,TRBJ2-1,-
TGTGCCAGCAGCCTAGCCCTCAGGGCCGGTGGCTACACCTTC,CASSLALRAGGYTF,-,TRBV9,TRBJ1-2,-
TGTGCCAGCAGCCCCCAAGCGGGGTCTCACAGTGCGCAGTATTTT,CASSPQAGSHSAQYF,TRBD2,TRBV3-1/TRBV3-2,TRBJ2-3,-
TGTGCCAGTAGTATCACCGCGGGGCACTATGGCTACACCTTC,CASSITAGHYGYTF,-,TRBV19,TRBJ1-2,few
TGTGCCAGCAACAGGATAAACCAAGAGACCCAGTACTTC,CASNRINQETQYF,-,TRBV2,TRBJ2-5,few
TGTGCCAGTAGTATAGGGGCTAGCCCTGCTCATACGCAGTATTTT,CASSIGASPAHTQYF,-,TRBV19,TRBJ2-3,-
TGTGCCAGCAGCTTCTACGACAGGGACACTGAAGCTTTCTTT,CASSFYDRDTEAFF,TRBD1,TRBV9,TRBJ1-1,-
TGTGCCAGCAGTGGAGTATACACTGAAGCTTTCTTT,CASSGVYTEAFF,-,TRBV2,TRBJ1-1,-
TGTGCCAGCAGTGAAGTACAGGTGGGCACAGATACGCAGTATTTT,CASSEVQVGTDTQYF,-,TRBV6-1,TRBJ2-3,-
TGTGCCAGCAGCCAAGTCAGGGCTTCAGGTTCACCCCTCCACTTT,CASSQVRASGSPLHF,-,TRBV3-1/TRBV3-2,TRBJ1-6,-
TGCGCCAGCAGCATAACAGGGGGAAGTGAAAAACTGTTTTTT,CASSITGGSEKLFF,TRBD1,TRBV5-1,TRBJ1-4,-
TGTGCCTGGAGTCCCCTACAGGGCACCTACAATGAGCAGTTCTTC,CAWSPLQGTYNEQFF,-,TRBV30,TRBJ2-1,-
TGTGCCAGCAGTGAAGCGTCAGGGATCGGCTACACCTTC,CASSEASGIGYTF,-,TRBV6-1,TRBJ1-2,-
TGTGCCAGCAGCGCCCCACCTAGCGGGGCAAAAGATACGCAGTATTTT,CASSAPPSGAKDTQYF,TRBD2,TRBV5-4,TRBJ2-3,-